This TCR beta chain is drawn from a study of T-cell memory formation after mild COVID-19. General study findings and limits: Researchers found some responding clones in pre-infection memory, a sign that cross-reactive memory joined. Day 15 to 85 contracting clones showed balanced CD4/CD8; later expanders leaned CD4+. Shrinking CD4+ clones resided mostly in CM and EM, and CD8+ ones in EMRA.

This clonotype was observed a few times. Antigen unknown. One junction end does not reproduce the germline sequence, and a read error may be involved. MiXCR, run by TCRdb on the 5' RACE reads, gives a single entry per CDR3 protein. This sample yields under 400,000 distinct CDR3 sequences, of which 25% to 30% are seen a single time; about 13% belongs to the top ten. The CDR3 covers 13 residues. CDR1 is SEHNR and CDR2 is FQNEAQ in the germline V gene (reference sequence). This sequence joins TRBV7-9 and TRBJ1-2; possible D gene TRBD1, 5 bases. The sequence was obtained from an adult woman who had mild COVID-19 (a few samples of this study predate the infection). Cell type and time point are not known. Sequencing was performed on PBMCs or a T cell subset sorted from them (not recorded which). The CDR3 sequence is CASSLARGGGYTF. In DNA, the CDR3 is TGTGCCAGCAGCCTAGCACGGGGCGGTGGCTACACCTTC.